The 11 T cell receptor beta chains given below trace back to one sample, sequenced in a study of radiotherapy plus CTLA-4 blockade in lung cancer. Profiled with immunoSEQ multiplex PCR; TCRdb holds only in-frame clones, not every one. The data contain some 66,000 clones, over 75% of them singletons. The source was peripheral blood, collected from a patient treated with radiotherapy plus ipilimumab. Receptor source: a human donor with non-small cell lung cancer who had a partial response to radiotherapy plus ipilimumab.

The J gene is TRBJ2-7, the V gene TRBV2, with TRBD1 matching 8 bases. With V trimmed by 5 bases and J by 0 bases, 6 bases remained unmatched. Germline values: CDR1 SNHLY, CDR2 FYNNEI. This CDR3 is 15 amino acids long. The DNA of the CDR3 is TGTGCCAGCAGTTGGGACAGGAAGGCCTCCTACGAGCAGTACTTC. Amino acids: CASSWDRKASYEQYF.

The chain has TRBV7-3 and TRBJ2-1; maybe TRBD2 (7 bases). V lost 1 base to trimming and J lost 12 bases, with 19 bases between them. This CDR3 has 15 residues. Germline V CDR1 and CDR2: SGHTA, FQGTGA. The CDR3 region has the DNA TGTGCCAGCAGCTTAATGGGGGGGCTGGAAAAACTGCAGTTCTTC. It translates to CASSLMGGLEKLQFF.

The V call is TRBV5-1, the J call TRBJ2-1; D is ambiguous. The CDR3 runs to 15 residues. Germline V lookup: CDR1 SGHRS, CDR2 YFSETQ. With 4 bases removed from V and 1 base from J, the gap between germline ends came to 12 bases. This chain's CDR3 is CASSPIAGSYNEQFF. The CDR3 nucleotides read TGCGCCAGCAGCCCCATAGCCGGGTCCTACAATGAGCAGTTCTTC.

V is TRBV30 and J is TRBJ1-6; D is undetermined. Trimming shortened V by 5 bases and J by 0 bases, and 11 bases separated the two germline ends. CDR1 and CDR2 (germline): GTSNPN, SVGIG (reference sequence). The CDR3 is 15 residues long. The CDR3 DNA is TGTGCCTGGGGAGGGAGGAGCTCCTATAATTCACCCCTCCACTTT. It yields the protein CAWGGRSSYNSPLHF.

This clone was seen a single time. The chain couples TRBV5-1 to TRBJ1-1, with 7 positions matching TRBD1. Germline CDR1 reads SGHRS; CDR2 reads YFSETQ. This CDR3 is built from 16 residues. Losses at the gene ends were 5 bases for V and 2 bases for J; bases not matched to a gene: 12. CDR3 sequence reads: CASRTGQAGGNTEAFF. The CDR3 region has the DNA TGCGCCAGCAGAACAGGACAGGCCGGGGGTAACACTGAAGCTTTCTTT.

V gene TRBV15 combines with J gene TRBJ2-3; 16 bases are a match to TRBD2. V dropped 5 bases and J dropped 9; count of bases not matched to a gene: 14. This CDR3 contains 18 residues. Per the germline V gene, CDR1 is LNHNV and CDR2 is YYDKDF (reference sequence). CDR3 loop: CATSAQTGTSGRAGTQYF. The CDR3 DNA reads TGTGCCACCAGCGCCCAAACCGGGACTAGCGGGAGGGCCGGGACGCAGTATTTT.

This clone was seen a handful of times. The rearrangement joins TRBV21-1 to TRBJ1-1. TRBV21-1 is a known pseudogene. This CDR3 is built from 15 residues. In DNA form, the CDR3 reads TGTGCCAGCAGCACGCGTCCGGGGGGGAGAACTGAAGCTTTCTTT. Protein sequence: CASSTRPGGRTEAFF.

The V gene is TRBV6-5, the J gene TRBJ2-3, with TRBD2 identical over 7 bases. Germline V gene data show CDR1 as MNHEY and CDR2 as SVGAGI. V was pared by 4 bases and J by 3 bases, with 10 bases of the junction left unmatched. The CDR3 runs 16 residues. In nucleotides, the CDR3 is TGTGCCAGCAGTTCCCGACTAGCCAGCTTGACAGATACGCAGTATTTT. It is translated as CASSSRLASLTDTQYF.

The rearrangement joins TRBV5-1 to TRBJ1-2; 8 nucleotides match TRBD1. CDR1 and CDR2 (germline): SGHRS, YFSETQ. Trimming took 3 bases from V and 0 from J; bases not matched to a gene: 4. The CDR3 is 15 amino acids. The CDR3 spells CASSSGGSTNYGYTF. The CDR3, as DNA: TGCGCCAGCAGCTCAGGGGGCTCGACTAACTATGGCTACACCTTC.

The gene calls are TRBV6-6 and TRBJ2-7, with 7 bases that match TRBD1. Germline CDR1 is MNHNY and CDR2 is SVGAGI (reference sequence). Trimming took 5 bases from V and 3 from J; bases not matched to a gene: 7. The CDR3 totals 14 residues. Written as DNA, the CDR3 is TGTGCCAGCAGTAAACCGGGACAGAGCTACGAGCAGTACTTC. Translated, it gives CASSKPGQSYEQYF.

This clone appeared a single time. This sequence joins TRBV7-9 and TRBJ1-4; D unresolved. Germline loops: CDR1 SEHNR, CDR2 FQNEAQ (reference sequence). This CDR3 is 12 amino acids long. V lost 0 bases to trimming and J lost 8 bases, with 4 bases between them. CDR3 DNA sequence: TGTGCCAGCAGCTTAGCGCGGGAAAAACTGTTTTTT. It codes for CASSLAREKLFF.